This entry concerns a single T cell receptor (beta chain). Its target is unknown. The data originate from a study of identical twins. Broader study findings: Within cord blood, abundant beta clonotypes carried fewer insertions, but memory repertoires showed no such trend.

Healthy Caucasians, and only they, were the donors. CDR3 length: 15 residues. The V gene lost 0 bases and the J gene lost 2 bases, with 9 bases spanning the gap. Germline CDR1 is SGHDN and CDR2 is FVKESK. Template switching, a step in the protocol, added a universal primer site, and cDNA carried unique molecular identifiers. TCRdb fed the 5' RACE reads into MiXCR, producing one record per CDR3 protein. The data show about 500,000 distinct CDR3 sequences, 14% seen once. This sample was also put to use in a study of yellow fever vaccine responses in identical twins.

The sequence was collected from a young woman in good health. The chain combines TRBV14 with TRBJ2-3; no clear D. Sequencing used CD4+ T cells sorted from blood. CDR3 coding DNA: TGTGCCAGCAGCCAAGATGTGAAGTACACAGATACGCAGTATTTT. Translated: CASSQDVKYTDTQYF. The full variable domain, its missing parts supplied by reference TRBV14 and TRBJ2-3, is EAGVTQFPSHSVIEKGQTVTLRCDPISGHDNLYWYRRVMGKEIKFLLHFVKESKQDESGMPNNRFLAERTGGTYSTLKVQPAELEDSGVYFCASSQDVKYTDTQYFGPGTRLTVL.